The 17 T cell receptor beta chains below all came from one sample that was sequenced in a study of blood T cells in healthy people across ages. Alongside a J-beta primer mix, a sample-barcoded 5' primer served in a second PCR lasting about 7 to 11 cycles. MiXCR was run by TCRdb on the 5' RACE reads, yielding one entry per CDR3 protein. The sample has hundreds of thousands of distinct CDR3 sequences, about 30% seen once. Material: blood. The origin of the receptors is a woman of 80 years or more in good health.

This clonotype has a count of ten or more. The rearrangement uses TRBV28 and TRBJ2-3, with D possibly matching TRBD1 (5 bases). The germline V gene has CDR1 MDHEN and CDR2 SYDVKM. V was clipped by 2 bases and J by 5 bases, with 11 bases between them. This CDR3 spans 14 amino acids. The CDR3 is CASSLRGTVDTQYF. The CDR3, as DNA: TGTGCCAGCAGTTTAAGGGGAACCGTAGATACGCAGTATTTT.

This clonotype was seen ten or more times. The rearrangement uses TRBV7-9 and TRBJ1-5, with D unclear. Germline V CDR1 and CDR2: SEHNR, FQNEAQ (reference sequence). The germline V and J ends were trimmed by 1 base and 0 bases, with 25 bases remaining between them. The CDR3 runs 21 residues. CDR3 sequence reads: CASSLGSGGSSLTNSNQPQHF. The CDR3 nucleotides read TGTGCCAGCAGCTTAGGGTCGGGCGGATCCTCTTTGACTAATAGCAATCAGCCCCAGCATTTT.

As regards this clonotype: No conserved phenylalanine or tryptophan is present at the end of the CDR3, so a read error is the likely explanation. The V and J genes are TRBV2 and TRBJ2-3, with 9 bases lining up with TRBD2. The germline CDR1 and CDR2 sequences are SNHLY and FYNNEI. The CDR3 runs to 15 residues. V trimming: 7 bases; J trimming: 5 bases; junction bases outside the gene matches: 10. The CDR3 protein is CASKYAGGQVDTQYS. CDR3 coding DNA: TGTGCCAGCAAGTATGCGGGGGGGCAAGTAGATACGCAGTATTCT.

In the case of this clonotype: A much larger clone differs by one base, so this may be a read error. The chain recombines TRBV9 with TRBJ2-3; 9 bases are shared with TRBD1. The germline V gene encodes CDR1 SGDLS and CDR2 YYNGEE. This CDR3 region has 16 residues. CDR3 bases: TGTGCCGGCAGCGTAGGTCAGGGACAGGGTACAGATACGCAGTATTTT. This encodes CAGSVGQGQGTDTQYF.

The CDR3 spells CSARVASGGYNEQYF. The CDR3 bases are TGCAGTGCTAGAGTGGCTAGCGGGGGTTACAATGAGCAGTACTTC. The rearrangement joins TRBV20-1 to TRBJ2-1, with 10 nucleotides matching TRBD2. The last part of the DNA fits TRBJ2-7 better; the J call may be wrong. The V gene's germline CDR1 is DFQATT and CDR2 SNEGSKA (reference sequence). This CDR3 is 15 amino acids long.

In this sample, this clonotype turned up a few times. The V gene is TRBV25-1, the J gene TRBJ1-4; D unresolved. The CDR3 spans 15 residues. CDR1 is MGHDK and CDR2 is SYGVNS in the germline V gene. Trimming pared 3 bases from V and 0 bases from J, leaving 8 bases between. The CDR3: CASSDLGATNEKLFF. The CDR3 region has the DNA TGTGCCAGCAGTGATTTGGGTGCAACTAATGAAAAACTGTTTTTT.

This sequence joins TRBV20-1 and TRBJ2-2; 10 nucleotides line up with TRBD2. Germline CDR1 and CDR2: DFQATT and SNEGSKA (reference sequence). This CDR3 comprises 15 residues. V lost 2 bases, J lost 7 bases, and 7 bases stayed unmatched. CDR3 DNA: TGCAGTGCTAGAAGTCTAGCGGGGGCCGGCGGGGAGCTGTTTTTT. Translating it yields CSARSLAGAGGELFF.

The rearrangement uses TRBV5-1 and TRBJ1-1, with D perhaps matching TRBD1 (5 bases). The V gene lost 0 bases and the J gene lost 1 base, with 10 bases spanning the gap. The CDR3 consists of 15 residues. Germline V gene data show CDR1 as SGHRS and CDR2 as YFSETQ. The CDR3 DNA reads as TGCGCCAGCAGCTTGGGGGGCCAAGAGAACACTGAAGCTTTCTTT. Translating gives CASSLGGQENTEAFF.

The chain recombines TRBV9 with TRBJ2-1; 10 bases map to TRBD2. CDR3 length equals 18 residues. The V and J ends lost 0 bases and 0 bases, in that order; junction bases with no gene match: 6. The germline CDR1 and CDR2 sequences are SGDLS and YYNGEE. CDR3 amino acids: CASSVVASGGSSYNEQFF. CDR3 bases: TGTGCCAGCAGCGTAGTTGCTAGCGGGGGTAGCTCCTACAATGAGCAGTTCTTC.

In this sample, this clonotype turned up once. The chain uses TRBV7-2 and TRBJ2-5, with TRBD2 matching over 12 bases. This CDR3 has 17 amino acids. The V and J ends lost 5 bases and 4 bases, in that order; junction bases with no gene match: 11. Germline CDR1 reads SGHTA; CDR2 reads FQGNSA. Here the CDR3 DNA reads TGTGCCAGCAGCCCAGGGACTAGCGGGTCCGGCGGAGAGACCCAGTACTTC. Amino acid sequence: CASSPGTSGSGGETQYF.

This clonotype was detected ten times or more. This rearrangement joins TRBV11-2 to TRBJ2-7; 8 nucleotides match TRBD2. J was trimmed by 4 bases and V by 5 bases; bases with no gene match: 13. This CDR3 has 16 residues. Germline V gives CDR1 SGHAT, CDR2 FQNNGV. CDR3 DNA: TGTGCCAGCAGCGTATCGGGCGGGGGGACCTTATACGAGCAGTACTTC. Encoded protein: CASSVSGGGTLYEQYF.

This clonotype has ten or more counts. This may be a read error: a much more frequent sequence differs by one nucleotide. The chain recombines TRBV7-2 with TRBJ2-1; D perhaps matches TRBD2 (5 bases). The J call may be incorrect, as the DNA end agrees better with TRBJ2-7. Germline lookup yields CDR1 SGHTA and CDR2 FQGNSA. This CDR3 spans 13 amino acids. CDR3 DNA sequence: TGTGCCAGCAGGAGGGCCTCCTACAATGAGCAGTACTTC. Translated: CASRRASYNEQYF.

The chain combines TRBV7-2 with TRBJ2-4; TRBD1 matches at 7 bases. The CDR3 has 14 amino acids. Germline CDR1 and CDR2: SGHTA and FQGNSA. Trimming removed 3 bases from V and 4 bases from J; junction bases left unmatched: 3. CDR3 sequence (DNA): TGTGCCAGCAGCTTCGGACAGGAAAAAAACATTCAGTACTTC. It yields the protein CASSFGQEKNIQYF.

Points on this clonotype: A much larger clone differs from this one at a single base, so this may be a read error. The chain is built from TRBV5-8 and TRBJ2-1; TRBD2 might be the D (6 bases). This CDR3 is 17 amino acids long. Trimming shortened V by 0 bases and J by 2 bases, and 15 bases separated the two germline ends. Germline CDR1 and CDR2: SGHTS and YDEGEE. The CDR3 nucleotides read TGTGCCAGCAGCTTGGCTCGGCTAGCGCGCCCCTACAATGAGCAGTTCTTC. Translating it yields CASSLARLARPYNEQFF.

This clonotype turned up a few times. The chain has TRBV11-2 and TRBJ1-4, with D unclear. CDR3 length: 16 amino acids. Trimming left V 1 base short and J 4 bases short, with 13 bases between. The germline V gene has CDR1 SGHAT and CDR2 FQNNGV. This CDR3 is CASSLGLTSNNEKLFF. In DNA form, the CDR3 reads TGTGCCAGCAGCTTAGGGCTAACATCCAATAATGAAAAACTGTTTTTT.

In regard to this clonotype: The junction shows a germline mismatch at one end, possibly a read error. This chain connects TRBV3-1 to TRBJ2-1, with TRBD1 matching 8 bases. Germline-derived CDR1 and CDR2 are LGHDT and YNNKEL (reference sequence). This CDR3 has 14 amino acids. This CDR3 reads CVSSQDRAYNEQFF. Here the CDR3 DNA reads TGTGTCAGCAGCCAGGACAGGGCATACAATGAGCAGTTCTTC.

This sequence joins TRBV30 and TRBJ2-7; 13 bases line up with TRBD2. Germline V gene lookup returns CDR1 GTSNPN and CDR2 SVGIG (reference sequence). CDR3 length equals 18 residues. J gave up 7 bases and V 2 bases, and 17 bases lay outside the gene matches. The chain's CDR3 is CAWSSGTSGELGANEQYF. CDR3 in DNA: TGTGCCTGGAGTTCCGGGACTAGCGGGGAATTAGGGGCCAATGAGCAGTACTTC.